A single sample gave rise to the 31 T cell receptor beta chains below, sequenced in a study of T-cell reconstitution after alpha-beta-depleted transplantation in children. Unique molecular identifiers were incorporated during preparation of the TCRbeta library. TCRdb processed the PCR reads anew with MiXCR; each CDR3 protein has one entry. The data hold almost 250,000 distinct CDR3 sequences, with 20% to 30% observed a single time. The material was PBMCs, obtained before TCRalphabeta/CD19-depleted stem cell transplant. The receptors come from a girl aged 2-10 years with Fanconi anemia, due to receive a stem cell transplant.

This clonotype was seen many times. This chain connects TRBV29-1 to TRBJ2-7; unclear D gene. From germline, CDR1 is SQVTM and CDR2 ANQGSEA. Trimming shortened V by 4 bases and J by 2 bases, and 15 bases separated the two germline ends. The CDR3 spans 14 residues. In DNA, the CDR3 is TGCAGCGTTGCGAACGGGTGGTCCGCCTACGAGCAGTACTTC. Amino acid sequence: CSVANGWSAYEQYF.

This clonotype came up a few times. This chain links TRBV4-1 with TRBJ2-1, with 9 nucleotides matching TRBD2. The trim removed 0 bases at V and 9 bases at J, leaving 6 bases unmatched. CDR1 and CDR2 from the germline V gene are MGHRA and YSYEKL. CDR3 size: 15 residues. CDR3 protein: CASSQEEGTSIEQFF. As DNA, the CDR3 is TGCGCCAGCAGCCAAGAAGAGGGGACTAGCATTGAGCAGTTCTTC.

The V call is TRBV29-1, the J call TRBJ1-1; TRBD1 aligns across 7 bases. The CDR3 contains 11 residues. Germline V gene data show CDR1 as SQVTM and CDR2 as ANQGSEA. The V segment lost 7 bases and the J segment 1 base; nucleotides outside the gene matches: 0. CDR3 in amino acids: CSGTGNTEAFF. CDR3 DNA: TGCAGCGGGACAGGGAACACTGAAGCTTTCTTT.

The chain employs TRBV23-1 and TRBJ2-5; 8 bases agree with TRBD2. TRBV23-1 is assigned to the ORF class and has an uncertain function. This CDR3 contains 17 residues. V shed 4 bases, J shed 2 bases, and the junction held 12 bases outside the gene matches. CDR3: CASSLTSGNYLQETQYF. For the CDR3, the DNA is TGCGCCAGCAGTCTCACTAGCGGAAACTATTTACAAGAGACCCAGTACTTC.

This clonotype was seen only a few times. This chain uses TRBV13 with TRBJ2-7; a weak D match, TRBD1 (6 bases). The germline V gene encodes CDR1 PRHDT and CDR2 FYEKMQ (reference sequence). Trimming stripped 5 bases from V and 6 bases from J, with 17 bases between. The CDR3 totals 14 residues. In nucleotides, the CDR3 is TGTGCCAGCAGCCCCAAGGGGGTTCCTTTCGAGCAGTACTTC. Translation: CASSPKGVPFEQYF.

This clonotype turned up a few times. The chain is built from TRBV28 and TRBJ2-1, with D perhaps matching TRBD1 (6 bases). The CDR3 consists of 17 residues. Germline V gene lookup returns CDR1 MDHEN and CDR2 SYDVKM. The V gene lost 3 bases and the J gene lost 0 bases, with 15 bases spanning the gap. The DNA for the CDR3 is TGTGCCAGCAGTTTTAGGGAGACAGGTGCCTCCTACAATGAGCAGTTCTTC. The encoded protein is CASSFRETGASYNEQFF.

About this clonotype itself: One end of the junction does not line up with germline, which may come from a read error. The J gene is TRBJ2-7, the V gene TRBV20-1; 9 nucleotides agree with TRBD1. CDR1 and CDR2 (germline): DFQATT, SNEGSKA (reference sequence). The CDR3 length is 16 residues. The CDR3, as DNA: TGCTGTGCTAGAGATTACCGGACAGGGGTTCCCTACGAGCAGTACTTC. It codes for CCARDYRTGVPYEQYF.

The chain carries TRBV29-1 and TRBJ2-7; TRBD1 aligns across 9 bases. The trim removed 5 bases at V and 4 bases at J, leaving 15 bases unmatched. Germline values: CDR1 SQVTM, CDR2 ANQGSEA. There are 16 residues in the CDR3. The CDR3 region is CSVSIPSYRGQYEQYF. Here the CDR3 DNA reads TGCAGCGTTAGTATCCCGTCGTACAGGGGGCAATACGAGCAGTACTTC.

This clonotype was counted at least ten times. This chain connects TRBV29-1 to TRBJ2-1; D unresolved. The CDR3 is made up of 10 amino acids. The V end was cut by 5 bases, the J end by 9 bases, with 8 bases between. Germline CDR1 SQVTM, CDR2 ANQGSEA. In nucleotides, the CDR3 is TGCAGCGTTTCGGTGGGTGAGCAGTTCTTC. Its protein product is CSVSVGEQFF.

The V gene is TRBV20-1, the J gene TRBJ2-5; 11 bases are a match to TRBD2. The trim removed 2 bases at V and 6 bases at J, leaving 11 bases unmatched. The germline V gene has CDR1 DFQATT and CDR2 SNEGSKA (reference sequence). The CDR3 has 16 amino acids. CDR3 sequence (DNA): TGCAGTGCTAGACAGGGGTTTCTAGCGGGGGGCCAGACCCAGTACTTC. Encoded protein: CSARQGFLAGGQTQYF.

At least ten counts were recorded for this clonotype. The chain has TRBV10-3 and TRBJ2-1; tentative D call: TRBD2 (5 bases). Germline V gives CDR1 ENHRY, CDR2 SYGVKD. The CDR3 extends over 13 amino acids. Trimming shortened V by 8 bases and J by 0 bases, and 8 bases separated the two germline ends. The CDR3 protein is CAILRDSYNEQFF. The DNA for the CDR3 is TGTGCCATCCTCCGGGACTCCTACAATGAGCAGTTCTTC.

This clonotype has ten or more counts. V and J are TRBV29-1 and TRBJ2-5; D possibly uses TRBD1 or TRBD2 (6 bases each). Germline values: CDR1 SQVTM, CDR2 ANQGSEA. V lost 6 bases and J lost 2, with 16 bases in between. The CDR3 loop spans 14 amino acids. CDR3 sequence (DNA): TGCAGCGTCACGATGGGGGGCAGGCAAGAGACCCAGTACTTC. The encoded protein is CSVTMGGRQETQYF.

This clonotype was found a few times. The gene calls are TRBV7-2 and TRBJ2-5, with 8 positions matching TRBD1. Trimming cost V 0 bases and J 6 bases; bases outside gene matches: 9. The CDR3 totals 16 residues. Germline-derived CDR1 and CDR2 are SGHTA and FQGNSA. The CDR3 DNA reads as TGTGCCAGCAGCTTAGCGGCGACAGGGGTTGCAAAGACCCAGTACTTC. This gives the protein CASSLAATGVAKTQYF.

The gene calls are TRBV5-1 and TRBJ2-5, with 12 bases matching TRBD2. CDR1 and CDR2 (germline): SGHRS, YFSETQ. The CDR3 runs 20 residues. With 3 bases clipped from V and 3 bases from J, the junction kept 18 bases outside the gene matches. The CDR3 nucleotides read TGCGCCAGCAGCTCCCCTAAAACTAGCGGGGGGACTACGTTTGAAGAGACCCAGTACTTC. This encodes CASSSPKTSGGTTFEETQYF.

The chain couples TRBV28 to TRBJ2-3; 7 nucleotides align to TRBD1. Germline values: CDR1 MDHEN, CDR2 SYDVKM. V shed 5 bases and J 1 base; nucleotides not matched to a gene: 9. This CDR3 comprises 16 residues. The CDR3 protein is CASSQNRGLGTDTQYF. CDR3 in DNA: TGTGCCAGCAGTCAAAACAGGGGTCTAGGCACAGATACGCAGTATTTT.

The rearrangement joins TRBV6-5 to TRBJ2-7; D uncertain. The CDR3 covers 15 residues. V lost 2 bases to trimming and J lost 2 bases, with 13 bases between them. The V gene's germline CDR1 is MNHEY and CDR2 SVGAGI. CDR3 bases: TGTGCCAGCAGTTACACAGACACTCCAACCTACGAGCAGTACTTC. Residues: CASSYTDTPTYEQYF.

J is TRBJ2-1 and V is TRBV5-1; the match to TRBD2 covers 14 bases. J gave up 7 bases and V 0 bases, and 6 bases lay outside the gene matches. Germline CDR1 and CDR2: SGHRS and YFSETQ. The CDR3 has 17 amino acids. CDR3 region: CASSLAHGLAGGNEQFF. CDR3 coding DNA: TGCGCCAGCAGCTTGGCCCACGGACTAGCGGGAGGAAATGAGCAGTTCTTC.

The gene calls are TRBV2 and TRBJ2-7, with D unresolved. CDR1 is SNHLY, CDR2 FYNNEI, per germline. Trimming cost V 7 bases and J 2 bases, with 12 bases left between them. The CDR3 has 13 residues. DNA of the CDR3: TGTGCCAGCACTGTAGGGCGGACCTACGAGCAGTACTTC. Protein sequence: CASTVGRTYEQYF. The complete variable domain, with remaining parts taken from reference TRBV2 and TRBJ2-7, reads EPEVTQTPSHQVTQMGQEVILRCVPISNHLYFYWYRQILGQKVEFLVSFYNNEISEKSEIFDDQFSVERPDGSNFTLKIRSTKLEDSAMYFCASTVGRTYEQYFGPGTRLTVT.

This clonotype was counted between two and nine times. The rearrangement joins TRBV5-1 to TRBJ2-3; 8 nucleotides align to TRBD1. The CDR3 is 13 residues long. Germline V CDR1 and CDR2: SGHRS, YFSETQ. Trimming took 6 bases from V and 5 from J; bases not matched to a gene: 5. The CDR3 nucleotides read TGCGCCAGCACAGGGGGCGGAGTAGATACGCAGTATTTT. Encoded protein: CASTGGGVDTQYF.

The chain combines TRBV25-1 with TRBJ1-1; D not certain. CDR1 MGHDK and CDR2 SYGVNS come from the germline V gene. The CDR3 has 11 residues. Trimming stripped 4 bases from V and 5 bases from J, with 5 bases between. The CDR3 protein is CASSVRTEAFF. The CDR3 DNA is TGTGCCAGCAGTGTTAGAACTGAAGCTTTCTTT. The full variable domain, rest sourced from reference TRBV25-1 and TRBJ1-1, is EADIYQTPRYLVIGTGKKITLECSQTMGHDKMYWYQQDPGMELHLIHYSYGVNSTEKGDLSSESTVSRIRTEHFPLTLESARPSHTSQYLCASSVRTEAFFGQGTRLTVV.

This clonotype was detected many times. The chain links TRBV6-1 to TRBJ2-7; either TRBD1 or TRBD2 may fit D (5 bases each). This CDR3 spans 12 amino acids. Trimming removed 7 bases at V and 2 bases at J, with 9 bases between. CDR1 MNHNS and CDR2 SASEGT come from the germline V gene. This CDR3 reads CASKRTPYEQYF. CDR3 bases: TGTGCCAGCAAGCGGACACCCTACGAGCAGTACTTC.

This chain links TRBV20-1 with TRBJ2-1, with TRBD1 matching 8 bases. V lost 5 bases, J lost 8 bases, and 2 bases stayed unmatched. The CDR3 contains 11 residues. CDR1 is DFQATT, CDR2 SNEGSKA, per germline (reference sequence). CDR3: CSAPQGDEQFF. The CDR3 coding sequence is TGCAGTGCTCCACAGGGGGATGAGCAGTTCTTC.

This CDR3 reads CASSPWTTTDTQYF. Here the CDR3 DNA reads TGTGCCAGCAGCCCCTGGACTACCACAGATACGCAGTATTTT. The chain carries TRBV7-6 and TRBJ2-3; tentative D call: TRBD2 (6 bases). The CDR3 sequence is 14 residues long. The germline CDR1 and CDR2 sequences are SGHVS and FNYEAQ. Trimming removed 5 bases from V and 2 bases from J, with 11 bases in between.

For the CDR3, the DNA is TGTGCCAGCAGTGCCATGACAGGGGTAGGCGGGGAGCTGTTTTTT. It translates to CASSAMTGVGGELFF. V and J are TRBV6-2 or TRBV6-3 and TRBJ2-2; TRBD1 agrees at 8 bases. The trim removed 5 bases at V and 7 bases at J, leaving 9 bases unmatched. This CDR3 is 15 amino acids long. Per the germline V gene, CDR1 is MNHEY and CDR2 is SVGEGT.

Ten or more counts support this clonotype. The chain links TRBV12-3 or TRBV12-4 to TRBJ1-2; D is uncertain. The CDR3 spans 15 residues. V was cut by 2 bases and J by 6 bases, with 16 bases left in between. The CDR3 DNA reads TGTGCCAGCAGTTTATCGGCCAGTGCCATAAATGGCTACACCTTC. This translates into CASSLSASAINGYTF.

This chain uses TRBV10-2 with TRBJ2-1; 7 bases align to TRBD2. Germline V CDR1 and CDR2: WSHSY, SAAADI. The V segment lost 6 bases and the J segment 9 bases; nucleotides outside the gene matches: 8. The CDR3 sequence is 13 residues long. CDR3 DNA sequence: TGCGCCAGCAGCCGGCTAGCGGAGTTTGAGCAGTTCTTC. This encodes CASSRLAEFEQFF.

V usage is TRBV11-2 and J usage is TRBJ2-1; 11 bases fit TRBD2. CDR3 length: 17 amino acids. Germline loops: CDR1 SGHAT, CDR2 FQNNGV. The V and J ends lost 0 bases and 2 bases, in that order; junction bases with no gene match: 3. CDR3 DNA: TGTGCCAGCAGCTTAGATAGCGGGGGGGAGGCCTACAATGAGCAGTTCTTC. Its protein product is CASSLDSGGEAYNEQFF.

This clonotype was seen ten or more times. The genes are TRBV29-1 and TRBJ2-7; no clear D gene. Per the germline V gene, CDR1 is SQVTM and CDR2 is ANQGSEA. The CDR3 contains 11 residues. V lost 3 bases, J lost 3 bases, and 6 bases lay in between. CDR3 loop: CSVDGVYEQYF. The CDR3 DNA reads TGCAGCGTTGACGGTGTCTACGAGCAGTACTTC.

This clonotype showed up many times. The chain links TRBV12-3 or TRBV12-4 to TRBJ1-6; D gene unclear. V lost 6 bases to trimming and J lost 6 bases, with 9 bases between them. The CDR3 covers 13 residues. As DNA, the CDR3 is TGTGCCAGCAGAATGACGGCTAATTCACCCCTCCACTTT. Its protein product is CASRMTANSPLHF.

There are many counts of this clonotype. The chain carries TRBV28 and TRBJ1-2; D is perhaps TRBD1 (5 bases). This CDR3 has 14 residues. Deletions cut 3 bases from V and 4 bases from J, with 12 bases between. Germline CDR1 reads MDHEN; CDR2 reads SYDVKM. The CDR3 here is CASSLDTTLYGYTF. The CDR3 nucleotides read TGTGCCAGCAGTTTGGACACCACGCTCTATGGCTACACCTTC.

This clonotype was picked up many times. The V call is TRBV5-1, the J call TRBJ2-7, with 10 bases fitting TRBD1. V trimming: 3 bases; J trimming: 2 bases; junction bases outside the gene matches: 2. The CDR3 runs 14 residues. Looked up from germline, CDR1 is SGHRS and CDR2 is YFSETQ. The CDR3 reads CASSWDRGPYEQYF. CDR3 DNA sequence: TGCGCCAGCAGCTGGGACAGGGGACCCTACGAGCAGTACTTC.